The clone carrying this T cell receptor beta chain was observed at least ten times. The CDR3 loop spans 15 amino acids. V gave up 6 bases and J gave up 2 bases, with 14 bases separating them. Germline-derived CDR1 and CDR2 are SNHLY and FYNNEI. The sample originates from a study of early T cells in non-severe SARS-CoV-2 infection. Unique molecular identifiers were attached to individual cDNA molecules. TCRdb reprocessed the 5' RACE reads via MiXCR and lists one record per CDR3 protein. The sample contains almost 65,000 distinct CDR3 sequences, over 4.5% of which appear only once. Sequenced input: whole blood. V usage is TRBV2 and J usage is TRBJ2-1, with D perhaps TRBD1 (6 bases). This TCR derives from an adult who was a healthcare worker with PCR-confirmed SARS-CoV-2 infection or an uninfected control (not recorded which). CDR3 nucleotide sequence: TGTGCCAGCAGAACCGGGACACCCGCCTACAATGAGCAGTTCTTC. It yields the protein CASRTGTPAYNEQFF.